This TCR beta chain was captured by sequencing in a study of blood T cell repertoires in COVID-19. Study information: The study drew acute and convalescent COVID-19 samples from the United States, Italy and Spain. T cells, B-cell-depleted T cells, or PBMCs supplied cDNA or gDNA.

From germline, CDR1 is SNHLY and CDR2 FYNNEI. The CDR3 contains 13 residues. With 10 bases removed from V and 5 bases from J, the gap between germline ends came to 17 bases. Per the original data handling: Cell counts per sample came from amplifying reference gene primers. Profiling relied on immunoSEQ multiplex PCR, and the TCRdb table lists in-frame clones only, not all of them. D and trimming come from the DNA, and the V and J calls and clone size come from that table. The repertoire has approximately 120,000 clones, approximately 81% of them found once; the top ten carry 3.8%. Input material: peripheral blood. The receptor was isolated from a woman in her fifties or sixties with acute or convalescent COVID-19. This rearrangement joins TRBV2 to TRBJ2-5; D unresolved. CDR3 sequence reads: CATSIRQAETQYF. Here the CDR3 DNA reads TGTGCCACTTCAATTCGGCAGGCGGAGACCCAGTACTTC.